The 21 T cell receptor beta chains below come from one sample, sequenced in a study of identical twins. TCRdb analysed the 5' RACE reads with MiXCR anew, one entry per CDR3 protein. The sample shows nearly 650,000 distinct CDR3 sequences, around 7.4% of them seen only once. This same sample was also part of a study on yellow fever vaccine responses in identical twins.

The sequenced sample consisted of PBMCs. The receptor set was obtained from a woman between 18 and 29 years old in good health.

This clonotype was detected a few times. The J gene is TRBJ2-1, the V gene TRBV2; 12 bases match TRBD1. The CDR3 has 15 residues. Germline-derived CDR1 and CDR2 are SNHLY and FYNNEI. V lost 6 bases to trimming and J lost 7 bases; unmatched junction nucleotides: 7. This CDR3 is CASRGQGAALNEQFF. The CDR3 DNA sequence: TGTGCCAGCAGGGGACAGGGGGCGGCTTTGAATGAGCAGTTCTTC. Based on the CDR3 plus reference TRBV2 and TRBJ2-1, the full variable domain is EPEVTQTPSHQVTQMGQEVILRCVPISNHLYFYWYRQILGQKVEFLVSFYNNEISEKSEIFDDQFSVERPDGSNFTLKIRSTKLEDSAMYFCASRGQGAALNEQFFGPGTRLTVL.

This clonotype turned up a few times. V gene TRBV5-6 combines with J gene TRBJ2-1; D remains unclear. The germline CDR1 and CDR2 sequences are SGHDT and YYEEEE. The CDR3 covers 15 residues. The V gene lost 0 bases and the J gene lost 7 bases, with 14 bases spanning the gap. The CDR3 DNA reads as TGTGCCAGCAGCTTGGCCAACCTGCACAGTAATGAGCAGTTCTTC. Encoded protein: CASSLANLHSNEQFF.

Ten or more counts support this clonotype. The junction and the germline gene differ at one end; a read error may be behind it. The chain is built from TRBV5-1 and TRBJ2-5; 10 positions match TRBD2. There are 14 residues in the CDR3. Germline values: CDR1 SGHRS, CDR2 YFSETQ. The CDR3 DNA reads TGTGCCAGCAGCCTCCTAGCGGGAGAAGAGACCCAGTACTTC. The encoded protein is CASSLLAGEETQYF.

The chain employs TRBV6-2 or TRBV6-3 and TRBJ2-2; 10 nucleotides agree with TRBD2. J lost 1 base, V lost 0 bases, and 5 bases had no gene match. Germline CDR1 is MNHEY and CDR2 is SVGEGT. The CDR3 runs to 18 residues. Written as DNA, the CDR3 is TGTGCCAGCAGTTACTCCCCTCCTAGCGGGGGGAACACCGGGGAGCTGTTTTTT. This codes for CASSYSPPSGGNTGELFF.

This clonotype came up once. The V call is TRBV5-6, the J call TRBJ2-7; TRBD1 aligns across 9 bases. This CDR3 is built from 14 residues. CDR1 is SGHDT, CDR2 YYEEEE, per germline. After removal of 2 bases from V and 2 bases from J, the junction contained 2 bases not matched to a gene. The CDR3 DNA follows: TGTGCCAGCAGCTTCGGGACAGGGCCCTACGAGCAGTACGTC. Its protein product is CASSFGTGPYEQYV.

This clonotype was seen more than once but under ten times. The CDR3 spells CASRGTVSNEQFF. In DNA form, the CDR3 reads TGTGCCAGCAGGGGGACAGTAAGCAATGAGCAGTTCTTC. V is TRBV5-7 and J is TRBJ2-1, with 7 bases fitting TRBD1. TRBV5-7 is treated as an ORF (open reading frame) with a function not yet certain. V lost 5 bases and J lost 6; bases outside the gene matches: 5. There are 13 residues in the CDR3.

This clonotype was seen a few times. This chain links TRBV7-9 with TRBJ2-5; D uncertain. This CDR3 is built from 14 residues. V was shortened by 5 bases and J by 0 bases, with 10 bases between the two germline ends. Germline values: CDR1 SEHNR, CDR2 FQNEAQ (reference sequence). In DNA form, the CDR3 reads TGTGCCAGCAGCGCTGATCATTACCAAGAGACCCAGTACTTC. This gives the protein CASSADHYQETQYF.

J is TRBJ2-1 and V is TRBV24-1; 7 nucleotides match TRBD1. After removal of 8 bases from V and 9 bases from J, the junction contained 9 bases not matched to a gene. CDR3 size: 13 residues. CDR1 is KGHDR and CDR2 is SFDVKD in the germline V gene. The CDR3 reads CATKTGSRGEQFF. CDR3 coding DNA: TGTGCCACCAAGACAGGGAGTAGGGGTGAGCAGTTCTTC.

CDR3: CASSLGGRGYTF. The DNA for the CDR3 is TGTGCCAGCAGCTTAGGTGGCAGAGGCTACACCTTC. The chain joins TRBV7-9 to TRBJ1-2; D is ambiguous. This CDR3 spans 12 amino acids. Germline CDR1 reads SEHNR; CDR2 reads FQNEAQ (reference sequence). V shed 1 base and J shed 8 bases, with 8 bases lying between them. Supplemented by reference TRBV7-9 and TRBJ1-2, the full variable domain reads DTGVSQNPRHKITKRGQNVTFRCDPISEHNRLYWYRQTLGQGPEFLTYFQNEAQLEKSRLLSDRFSAERPKGSFSTLEIQRTEQGDSAMYLCASSLGGRGYTFGSGTRLTVV.

The sample holds many counts of this clonotype. The V call is TRBV10-1, the J call TRBJ1-2, with TRBD1 identical over 7 bases. The CDR3 length is 15 residues. Germline trimming cut 4 bases from V and 4 bases from J; bases unmatched to any gene: 9. Germline CDR1 and CDR2: WNHNN and SYGVQD (reference sequence). The CDR3 loop is CASSAQKTGIYGYTF. DNA of the CDR3: TGCGCCAGCAGTGCCCAAAAGACAGGGATCTATGGCTACACCTTC.

This clonotype was seen repeatedly, ten times or more. The chain uses TRBV24-1 and TRBJ2-5; 10 nucleotides agree with TRBD2. Germline V gene lookup returns CDR1 KGHDR and CDR2 SFDVKD. The CDR3 sequence is 16 residues long. Losses at the gene ends were 5 bases for V and 4 bases for J; bases not matched to a gene: 9. The CDR3 DNA is TGTGCCACCAGTGTAGAGCGGGAGGGCCCTCGAGAGACCCAGTACTTC. Its protein product is CATSVEREGPRETQYF.

This clonotype was counted ten times or more. The genes are TRBV5-6 and TRBJ1-1, with 8 bases aligning to TRBD1. Germline CDR1 and CDR2: SGHDT and YYEEEE. The CDR3 consists of 16 residues. The V gene end was trimmed by 4 bases and the J gene end by 0 bases; junction bases not matched to a gene: 8. For the CDR3, the DNA is TGTGCCAGCAGCCCGGGGACAGGAGCAATGAACACTGAAGCTTTCTTT. Protein product: CASSPGTGAMNTEAFF.

This clonotype came up a few times. The chain employs TRBV12-3 or TRBV12-4 and TRBJ2-7; 11 bases match TRBD2. The CDR3 has 18 residues. The ends lost 6 bases at V and 2 bases at J; junction bases unmatched: 15. The CDR3 region is CASRSGLADGWGTYEQYF. The CDR3 DNA is TGTGCCAGCAGATCGGGACTAGCGGACGGTTGGGGGACCTACGAGCAGTACTTC.

There are many counts of this clonotype. The chain recombines TRBV6-1 with TRBJ2-7, with TRBD2 as a possible D gene (7 bases). Germline loops: CDR1 MNHNS, CDR2 SASEGT. This CDR3 is built from 13 residues. V dropped 8 bases and J dropped 5 bases, with 16 bases sitting between them. Here the CDR3 DNA reads TGTGCCAGCTCCTTGGGGGGGCTGGACGAGCAGTACTTC. This encodes CASSLGGLDEQYF.

The V gene is TRBV18, the J gene TRBJ2-2; D remains unclear. This CDR3 comprises 14 residues. Germline V gives CDR1 KGHSH, CDR2 LQKENI. Trimming removed 5 bases at V and 3 bases at J, with 10 bases between. In DNA, the CDR3 is TGTGCCAGCTCATATAAGGGCGACACCGGGGAGCTGTTTTTT. Protein: CASSYKGDTGELFF.

This clonotype has just a few counts. This sequence joins TRBV9 and TRBJ2-3; 7 positions match TRBD2. This CDR3 comprises 16 residues. V was pared by 3 bases and J by 4 bases, with 11 bases of the junction left unmatched. Germline lookup yields CDR1 SGDLS and CDR2 YYNGEE. The CDR3 sequence is CASSEDRDYPADTQYF. CDR3 bases: TGTGCCAGCAGCGAAGATCGGGACTACCCGGCAGATACGCAGTATTTT.

In its sample, this clonotype was seen many times. The chain has TRBV5-1 and TRBJ2-7, with 9 bases fitting TRBD1. The ends lost 4 bases at V and 5 bases at J; junction bases unmatched: 10. CDR1 and CDR2 from the germline V gene are SGHRS and YFSETQ. The CDR3 runs 15 residues. The CDR3 DNA reads as TGCGCCAGCAGCCCGGGACAGGGAAGGTTCAACGAGCAGTACGTC. Translated: CASSPGQGRFNEQYV.

This clonotype came up many times. CDR3 coding DNA: TGTGCCAGCAGCTTATCGGTGGCCAATGAGCAGTTCTTC. Translated: CASSLSVANEQFF. The V call is TRBV11-2, the J call TRBJ2-1, with D unresolved. Germline values: CDR1 SGHAT, CDR2 FQNNGV. With 2 bases removed from V and 6 bases from J, the gap between germline ends came to 8 bases. This CDR3 has 13 residues.

This clonotype was observed many times. The chain links TRBV10-3 to TRBJ1-1; TRBD1 aligns across 8 bases. The V segment lost 6 bases and the J segment 4 bases; nucleotides outside the gene matches: 4. The germline V gene encodes CDR1 ENHRY and CDR2 SYGVKD. CDR3 length: 13 amino acids. CDR3: CAIRLQGGTEAFF. The CDR3 nucleotides are TGTGCCATCAGGTTACAGGGGGGCACTGAAGCTTTCTTT.

This clonotype was detected ten times or more. The rearrangement uses TRBV4-1 and TRBJ2-1; unclear D gene. The CDR3 totals 15 residues. The germline CDR1 and CDR2 sequences are MGHRA and YSYEKL. Trimming removed 3 bases from V and 1 base from J, with 10 bases in between. The chain's CDR3 is CASSHARVSYNEQFF. Here the CDR3 DNA reads TGCGCCAGCAGCCATGCCCGGGTTTCCTACAATGAGCAGTTCTTC.

This clonotype was found a few times. The chain is built from TRBV20-1 and TRBJ2-1; TRBD1 is a possible D gene (5 bases). CDR1 is DFQATT and CDR2 is SNEGSKA in the germline V gene (reference sequence). The CDR3 length is 12 residues. Trimming removed 1 base at V and 14 bases at J, with 15 bases between. The CDR3 coding sequence is TGCAGTGCTAGAGCGGCGACAGCCCAAGAGTTCTTC. Translation gives CSARAATAQEFF.